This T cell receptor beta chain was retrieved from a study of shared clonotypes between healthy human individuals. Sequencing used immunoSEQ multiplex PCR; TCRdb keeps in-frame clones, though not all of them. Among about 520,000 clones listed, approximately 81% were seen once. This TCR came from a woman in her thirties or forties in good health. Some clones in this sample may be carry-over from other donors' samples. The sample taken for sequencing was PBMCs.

The DNA of the CDR3 is TGCAGCGCAGGAAGTGGGAGTACTAACTATGGCTACACCTTC. It encodes CSAGSGSTNYGYTF. The chain joins TRBV29-1 to TRBJ1-2, with D unresolved. V lost 7 bases to trimming and J lost 0 bases, with 15 bases between them. The CDR3 has 14 residues. Germline V CDR1 and CDR2: SQVTM, ANQGSEA.